The rows below give T cell receptor beta chains drawn from one sample of a study of cytomegalovirus exposure and HLA in healthy donors. Libraries were prepared by immunoSEQ multiplex PCR; TCRdb keeps only in-frame clonotypes and omits some of them. Among 120,000 or so clones listed, around 80% were seen once. The sample consisted of PBMCs. Receptor source: a female donor in good health and CMV-seronegative. Both conserved end residues are part of each CDR3. Each record gives: clone size, J gene, D gene, V gene, CDR3 protein, CDR3 DNA. A D gene is named only where the DNA matches it firmly. The listing skips clone size in some rows; elsewhere it reads once, few, many or a size class.

few | TRBJ2-7 | TRBD1 | TRBV27 | CASSFEGDRGRIYEQYF | TGTGCCAGCAGTTTCGAGGGAGACAGGGGGCGAATCTACGAGCAGTACTTC
- | TRBJ2-5 | TRBD2 | TRBV19 | CASSYSMGGVRETQYF | TGTGCCAGTAGTTACTCCATGGGGGGGGTCAGAGAGACCCAGTACTTC
- | TRBJ2-1 | - | TRBV5-1 | CASSLDPGTYNEQFF | TGCGCCAGCAGCTTGGATCCAGGAACCTACAATGAGCAGTTCTTC
- | TRBJ1-2 | - | TRBV28 | CASSSRERGRYGYTF | TGTGCCAGCAGCTCCCGGGAGCGGGGTCGATATGGCTACACCTTC
- | TRBJ1-2 | - | TRBV2 | CASSEVGSYTF | TGTGCCAGCAGTGAAGTCGGTAGCTACACCTTC
once | TRBJ1-2 | - | TRBV5-1 | CASSLGPGDYGYTF | TGCGCCAGCAGCTTGGGACCAGGGGACTATGGCTACACCTTC
- | TRBJ2-1 | - | TRBV29-1 | CSVDGWADEQFF | TGCAGCGTTGATGGATGGGCCGATGAGCAGTTCTTC
- | TRBJ2-1 | - | TRBV18 | CASSPTGSYNEQFF | TGTGCCAGCTCACCGACAGGCTCCTACAATGAGCAGTTCTTC
- | TRBJ1-6 | - | TRBV25-1 | CASRRGRGGNSPLHF | TGTGCCAGCAGGAGGGGCAGGGGTGGCAATTCACCCCTCCACTTT
- | TRBJ1-4 | TRBD1 | TRBV6-5 | CASSLQQGMWEKLFF | TGTGCCAGCAGTCTCCAACAGGGGATGTGGGAAAAACTGTTTTTT
- | TRBJ1-1 | TRBD1 | TRBV19 | CASRTGGRSTEAFF | TGTGCCAGTAGGACAGGGGGCCGTTCAACTGAAGCTTTCTTT
once | TRBJ2-5 | - | TRBV15 | CATSRDPGYQETQYF | TGTGCCACCAGCAGAGATCCGGGGTACCAAGAGACCCAGTACTTC
once | TRBJ2-7 | TRBD1 | TRBV13 | CAGSLGTPLQGVYEQYF | TGTGCCGGCAGCTTAGGGACCCCCCTACAGGGGGTGTACGAGCAGTACTTC
- | TRBJ2-3 | - | TRBV7-7 | CASSLNRNTDTQYF | TGTGCCAGCAGCTTAAACAGAAACACAGATACGCAGTATTTT
- | TRBJ2-7 | TRBD2 | TRBV14 | CASSHGTSVSYEQYF | TGTGCCAGCAGCCATGGGACTAGCGTATCCTACGAGCAGTACTTC
- | TRBJ2-2 | - | TRBV27 | CATMRGLGELFF | TGTGCCACCATGAGAGGGCTCGGGGAGCTGTTTTTT